The source of this TCR beta chain is a study of CD8 T cells in Susac syndrome. With random hexamers, roughly 0.45 to 1 ug RNA was reverse transcribed. TCRdb ran MiXCR on the immunoSEQ multiplex PCR reads and lists one entry per CDR3 protein. Of about 81,000 distinct CDR3 sequences listed, over 85% are singletons. The CDR3 loop spans 16 amino acids. V lost 2 bases and J lost 8, with 19 bases in between. Germline-derived CDR1 and CDR2 are SNHLY and FYNNEI. This receptor was obtained from a human donor with Susac syndrome. The rearrangement uses TRBV2 and TRBJ2-4; the D gene could be TRBD1 or TRBD2 (5 bases each). The sequenced sample was CD8+ T cells from PBMCs. Written as DNA, the CDR3 is TGTGCCAGCAGTGAATATTTAACGTCTAGCAGGGACATTCAGTACTTC. This sequence encodes CASSEYLTSSRDIQYF.